This entry lists 30 T cell receptor beta chains sequenced from one sample in a study of cytomegalovirus exposure and HLA in healthy donors (TCRdb year 2017). Library preparation used the immunoSEQ multiplex PCR assay. For the multiplex PCR, a mixture combining 60 forward primers for TCR Vbeta segments and 13 reverse primers for TCR Jbeta segments was used. TCRdb provides this immuneACCESS table in a form limited to in-frame rearrangements. Some clones are lacking; in checked studies, under half of them reflect an unresolved V gene, and why the rest are absent is not known. The sample profile shows 110,000 to 150,000 clones; around 86% of them were found once. Over 0.95% of the sample lies in the top ten. Sequenced: PBMCs. All receptors come from a female donor in good health and CMV-seronegative.

This clone was counted between two and nine times. This rearrangement joins TRBV4-2 to TRBJ2-1; a possible D gene is TRBD2 (5 bases). The CDR3 is made up of 15 amino acids. The germline CDR1 and CDR2 sequences are LGHNA and YNFKEQ. Trimming removed 0 bases from V and 9 bases from J, with 15 bases in between. The DNA of the CDR3 is TGTGCCAGCAGCCAAGATTTCGGAGAGAGCGGTGAGCAGTTCTTC. Protein sequence: CASSQDFGESGEQFF.

The chain couples TRBV4-1 to TRBJ2-7, with 7 nucleotides matching TRBD1. The CDR3 is made up of 15 amino acids. V lost 2 bases, J lost 5 bases, and 9 bases stayed unmatched. CDR1 and CDR2 from the germline V gene are MGHRA and YSYEKL. The CDR3 spells CASSQLRQGDHEQYF. CDR3 nucleotides: TGCGCCAGCAGCCAACTTCGGCAGGGGGACCACGAGCAGTACTTC.

The V call is TRBV30, the J call TRBJ2-5; no definite D call. Trimming shortened V by 0 bases and J by 4 bases, and 12 bases separated the two germline ends. Germline V gives CDR1 GTSNPN, CDR2 SVGIG (reference sequence). This CDR3 comprises 14 residues. The CDR3 DNA reads TGTGCCTGGAGTGTAATCCCGGTCGGAGAGACCCAGTACTTC. This translates into CAWSVIPVGETQYF.

In nucleotides, the CDR3 is TGTGCCAGCAGCTTAGGGGCAGGGGGCGCCATGGGCCCCTACGAGCAGTACTTC. Protein sequence: CASSLGAGGAMGPYEQYF. This chain links TRBV7-3 with TRBJ2-7, with 8 bases that match TRBD1. V lost 2 bases to trimming and J lost 2 bases; unmatched junction nucleotides: 14. The CDR3 sequence is 18 residues long. CDR1 SGHTA and CDR2 FQGTGA come from the germline V gene.

This rearrangement joins TRBV28 to TRBJ1-3; 7 nucleotides agree with TRBD1. The length of the CDR3 is 16 residues. The germline V gene encodes CDR1 MDHEN and CDR2 SYDVKM. The ends lost 5 bases at V and 2 bases at J; junction bases unmatched: 9. The CDR3: CASSTPKQGAGNTIYF. The CDR3 nucleotides read TGTGCCAGCAGTACCCCCAAGCAGGGGGCTGGAAACACCATATATTTT.

The rearrangement uses TRBV30 and TRBJ2-5; D is uncertain. Germline loops: CDR1 GTSNPN, CDR2 SVGIG (reference sequence). V lost 7 bases to trimming and J lost 5 bases, with 8 bases between them. The CDR3 runs to 10 residues. The CDR3 bases are TGTGCCTCCCTAGAGGAGACCCAGTACTTC. Encoded protein: CASLEETQYF.

The count of this clone is one. V usage is TRBV28 and J usage is TRBJ2-1; tentatively, D is TRBD1 (6 bases). The CDR3 spans 13 residues. From germline, CDR1 is MDHEN and CDR2 SYDVKM. Trimming stripped 8 bases from V and 6 bases from J, with 14 bases between. The CDR3 DNA reads TGTGCCAGCGAGGGGGAACCCCCCAATGAGCAGTTCTTC. Protein sequence: CASEGEPPNEQFF. Variable domain in full (rest from reference TRBV28 and TRBJ2-1): DVKVTQSSRYLVKRTGEKVFLECVQDMDHENMFWYRQDPGLGLRLIYFSYDVKMKEKGDIPEGYSVSREKKERFSLILESASTNQTSMYLCASEGEPPNEQFFGPGTRLTVL.

The V gene is TRBV6-1, the J gene TRBJ2-1; 8 nucleotides agree with TRBD1. Germline V gene data show CDR1 as MNHNS and CDR2 as SASEGT. The CDR3 sequence is 15 residues long. The ends lost 6 bases at V and 9 bases at J; junction bases unmatched: 13. CDR3 sequence: CASRPGGAGIVEQFF. In DNA, the CDR3 is TGTGCCAGCAGGCCAGGGGGCGCGGGTATTGTTGAGCAGTTCTTC.

V is TRBV2 and J is TRBJ1-3; TRBD1 is a possible D gene (5 bases). Germline V gene sequence: CDR1 SNHLY, CDR2 FYNNEI. V lost 7 bases and J lost 0, with 16 bases in between. The CDR3 length is 16 residues. The CDR3 DNA reads TGTGCCAGCACCGTTCTGACAGCGCTCTCTGGAAACACCATATATTTT. Residues: CASTVLTALSGNTIYF.

The chain has TRBV28 and TRBJ2-6; a weak D match, TRBD1 (6 bases). The germline gives CDR1 MDHEN, CDR2 SYDVKM. Deletions cut 8 bases from V and 3 bases from J, with 17 bases between. CDR3 size: 16 residues. DNA of the CDR3: TGTGCCAGCGGCAGGGGTTTGGGAGTTGGGGCCAACGTCCTGACTTTC. Translating gives CASGRGLGVGANVLTF.

This clone was seen only once. This sequence joins TRBV18 and TRBJ2-7, with a possible D match to TRBD1 (6 bases). This CDR3 spans 14 amino acids. The germline gives CDR1 KGHSH, CDR2 LQKENI. Trimming removed 2 bases from V and 4 bases from J, with 12 bases in between. The CDR3 sequence: CASSPGGAAYEQYF. The DNA of the CDR3 is TGTGCCAGCTCACCAGGGGGCGCTGCGTACGAGCAGTACTTC.

The gene calls are TRBV2 and TRBJ2-3, with 8 bases lining up with TRBD2. The length of the CDR3 is 14 residues. Trimming cost V 9 bases and J 4 bases; bases outside gene matches: 9. Germline V CDR1 and CDR2: SNHLY, FYNNEI. Here the CDR3 reads CARPGTSRSDTQYF. The CDR3 nucleotides are TGTGCCAGACCCGGGACTAGTCGATCAGATACGCAGTATTTT.

This chain joins TRBV28 and TRBJ1-2; 7 bases align to TRBD1. This CDR3 region has 16 residues. Germline loops: CDR1 MDHEN, CDR2 SYDVKM. V lost 1 base to trimming and J lost 4 bases; unmatched junction nucleotides: 9. The CDR3 bases are TGTGCCAGCAGTTTATCAGGGGGGTGGAGGTCCTATGGCTACACCTTC. This sequence encodes CASSLSGGWRSYGYTF.

The rearrangement uses TRBV13 and TRBJ1-1, with 7 bases identical to TRBD1. V lost 4 bases to trimming and J lost 4 bases; unmatched junction nucleotides: 6. CDR3 length equals 14 residues. Germline CDR1 PRHDT, CDR2 FYEKMQ (reference sequence). CDR3 amino acids: CASSSYRGGTEAFF. CDR3 coding DNA: TGTGCCAGCAGCTCTTACAGGGGAGGCACTGAAGCTTTCTTT.

This chain joins TRBV2 and TRBJ2-7; 8 nucleotides align to TRBD2. J gave up 7 bases and V 6 bases, and 11 bases lay outside the gene matches. This CDR3 region has 14 residues. The germline gives CDR1 SNHLY, CDR2 FYNNEI. In nucleotides, the CDR3 is TGTGCCAGCAGCCCGACTAGCGATCGGTATGAGCAGTACTTC. Amino acids: CASSPTSDRYEQYF.

This clone was counted between two and nine times. This chain connects TRBV2 to TRBJ2-2, with unresolved D. CDR1 SNHLY and CDR2 FYNNEI come from the germline V gene. V shed 6 bases and J shed 7 bases, with 9 bases lying between them. The CDR3 is 12 residues long. The CDR3 is CASSIIHGELFF. The CDR3 nucleotides are TGTGCCAGCAGCATCATTCACGGGGAGCTGTTTTTT.

The chain couples TRBV5-6 to TRBJ2-4; D remains unclear. CDR3 length equals 15 residues. Germline V lookup: CDR1 SGHDT, CDR2 YYEEEE. Trimming removed 0 bases from V and 0 bases from J, with 7 bases in between. This chain's CDR3 is CASSLAPSAKNIQYF. The DNA of the CDR3 is TGTGCCAGCAGCTTGGCCCCGTCAGCCAAAAACATTCAGTACTTC. Filled out from reference TRBV5-6 and TRBJ2-4, the complete variable domain reads DAGVTQSPTHLIKTRGQQVTLRCSPKSGHDTVSWYQQALGQGPQFIFQYYEEEERQRGNFPDRFSGHQFPNYSSELNVNALLLGDSALYLCASSLAPSAKNIQYFGAGTRLSVL.

The rearrangement joins TRBV6-1 to TRBJ2-3, with 9 bases aligning to TRBD2. The CDR3 runs 18 residues. CDR1 is MNHNS and CDR2 is SASEGT in the germline V gene. V shed 2 bases, J shed 3 bases, and the junction held 12 bases outside the gene matches. The CDR3 sequence is CASSEPTVAGARTDTQYF. The CDR3 nucleotides are TGTGCCAGCAGTGAACCGACTGTAGCGGGAGCAAGGACAGATACGCAGTATTTT.

The V and J genes are TRBV6-1 and TRBJ1-4; 8 bases are a match to TRBD1. With V trimmed by 4 bases and J by 0 bases, 4 bases remained unmatched. The length of the CDR3 is 16 residues. Looked up from germline, CDR1 is MNHNS and CDR2 is SASEGT. The CDR3, as DNA: TGTGCCAGCAGTGCAGGACAGGGTCCAACTAATGAAAAACTGTTTTTT. Translation gives CASSAGQGPTNEKLFF.

The CDR3 protein is CASSAPGLAGQSSYNEQFF. CDR3 DNA sequence: TGTGCCAGCAGCGCCCCGGGACTAGCGGGCCAGAGCTCCTACAATGAGCAGTTCTTC. V is TRBV7-9 and J is TRBJ2-1, with 12 bases matching TRBD2. Per germline, CDR1 SEHNR and CDR2 FQNEAQ (reference sequence). This CDR3 region has 19 residues. V trimming: 5 bases; J trimming: 0 bases; junction bases outside the gene matches: 11.

The rearrangement links TRBV30 to TRBJ2-3; 8 bases fit TRBD2. Per germline, CDR1 GTSNPN and CDR2 SVGIG (reference sequence). J was trimmed by 4 bases and V by 0 bases; bases with no gene match: 9. This CDR3 has 16 residues. This CDR3 reads CAWSVAAGEGADTQYF. Here the CDR3 DNA reads TGTGCCTGGAGTGTAGCAGCGGGAGAGGGGGCAGATACGCAGTATTTT.

The chain recombines TRBV25-1 with TRBJ2-7; D is perhaps TRBD1 (5 bases). This CDR3 is built from 14 residues. Trimming removed 1 base at V and 2 bases at J, with 9 bases between. Germline-derived CDR1 and CDR2 are MGHDK and SYGVNS. The CDR3 region has the DNA TGTGCCAGCAGTGAATCTCCAGGGCCCTACGAGCAGTACTTC. Protein product: CASSESPGPYEQYF.

This chain joins TRBV2 and TRBJ1-1; 10 positions agree with TRBD1. The germline CDR1 and CDR2 sequences are SNHLY and FYNNEI. The CDR3 sequence is 15 residues long. V dropped 9 bases and J dropped 6; count of bases not matched to a gene: 13. The CDR3 DNA is TGTGCCAGTACTTCTCGACAGGGGGCTGTCGCTGAAGCTTTCTTT. It yields the protein CASTSRQGAVAEAFF. Supplemented by reference TRBV2 and TRBJ1-1, the full variable domain reads EPEVTQTPSHQVTQMGQEVILRCVPISNHLYFYWYRQILGQKVEFLVSFYNNEISEKSEIFDDQFSVERPDGSNFTLKIRSTKLEDSAMYFCASTSRQGAVAEAFFGQGTRLTVV.

V gene TRBV9 combines with J gene TRBJ2-1; 9 bases fit TRBD2. With V trimmed by 2 bases and J by 8 bases, 20 bases remained unmatched. CDR1 is SGDLS, CDR2 YYNGEE, per germline. This CDR3 is built from 19 residues. In DNA, the CDR3 is TGTGCCAGCAGCGTCAGGACAGCCGGACTAGCGAGAAATGTGGATGAGCAGTTCTTC. The encoded protein is CASSVRTAGLARNVDEQFF.

CDR3 coding DNA: TGTGCCAGCAGCCAGACCTATGGAGGGACCAATCAGCCCCAGCATTTT. Amino acids: CASSQTYGGTNQPQHF. J is TRBJ1-5 and V is TRBV4-2; a possible D gene is TRBD1 (5 bases). This CDR3 has 16 amino acids. V dropped 3 bases and J dropped 3 bases, with 15 bases sitting between them. Germline V gene data show CDR1 as LGHNA and CDR2 as YNFKEQ.

The chain joins TRBV30 to TRBJ2-1, with 10 positions matching TRBD2. This CDR3 has 16 amino acids. The germline V gene encodes CDR1 GTSNPN and CDR2 SVGIG (reference sequence). V lost 4 bases to trimming and J lost 0 bases; unmatched junction nucleotides: 6. Here the CDR3 DNA reads TGTGCCTGGATTCGGACTAGCGGCCTCTCCTACAATGAGCAGTTCTTC. Protein product: CAWIRTSGLSYNEQFF.

This chain links TRBV6-1 with TRBJ2-7; tentatively, D is TRBD1 (5 bases). Trimming removed 7 bases from V and 2 bases from J, with 15 bases in between. Germline-derived CDR1 and CDR2 are MNHNS and SASEGT. The CDR3 extends over 14 amino acids. CDR3 sequence: CASKPQGTTYEQYF. CDR3 bases: TGTGCCAGCAAACCTCAGGGCACTACCTACGAGCAGTACTTC.

This chain connects TRBV29-1 to TRBJ1-2; weak D call: TRBD1 (5 bases). Deletions cut 7 bases from V and 4 bases from J, with 13 bases between. CDR1 SQVTM and CDR2 ANQGSEA come from the germline V gene. The CDR3 is 12 amino acids. CDR3 sequence (DNA): TGCAGCGGTCACCAGGGAAGCTATGGCTACACCTTC. Residues: CSGHQGSYGYTF.

The genes are TRBV5-4 and TRBJ2-5, with 15 bases aligning to TRBD2. Germline V gene data show CDR1 as SGHNT and CDR2 as YYREEE (reference sequence). Germline trimming cut 4 bases from V and 4 bases from J; bases unmatched to any gene: 5. The CDR3 contains 16 residues. The CDR3 DNA sequence: TGTGCCAGCAGCCCTGGACTAGCGGGAGGGGGAGAGACCCAGTACTTC. It is translated as CASSPGLAGGGETQYF.

J is TRBJ2-3 and V is TRBV5-1; D call uncertain. The V end lost 3 bases, the J end lost 2 bases, and 10 bases lay between the germline ends. The CDR3 covers 14 residues. Germline V gives CDR1 SGHRS, CDR2 YFSETQ. The CDR3 sequence is CASSSLGDTDTQYF. The CDR3 nucleotides read TGCGCCAGCAGCTCCCTTGGAGACACAGATACGCAGTATTTT.